One and the same sample provided the 21 T cell receptor beta chains below, sequenced in a study of T cell responses to AZD1222 COVID-19 vaccine. The method was immunoSEQ multiplex PCR; TCRdb's version includes in-frame clones alone and lacks a portion of them. The sample consists of roughly 150,000 clones, around 90% of them appearing once. The sample was peripheral blood, taken on day 0 of AZD1222 vaccination. The receptors here all came from an adult in good health.

This chain connects TRBV19 to TRBJ1-3; tentatively, D is TRBD1 (6 bases). The ends were cut back, 5 bases at V and 2 bases at J, with 13 bases in the middle. CDR3 length: 15 residues. Germline CDR1 and CDR2: LNHDA and SQIVND (reference sequence). CDR3: CASSSPDSPGNTIYF. The CDR3 DNA follows: TGTGCCAGTAGTTCCCCGGACAGCCCTGGAAACACCATATATTTT.

CDR3: CASSLATSVITDTQYF. DNA for the CDR3: TGTGCCAGCAGCTTAGCAACTAGCGTGATAACAGATACGCAGTATTTT. The chain links TRBV7-2 to TRBJ2-3, with 7 bases that match TRBD2. The germline CDR1 and CDR2 sequences are SGHTA and FQGNSA. CDR3 size: 16 residues. The V segment lost 0 bases and the J segment 3 bases; nucleotides outside the gene matches: 6. Filled out from reference TRBV7-2 and TRBJ2-3, the complete variable domain reads GAGVSQSPSNKVTEKGKDVELRCDPISGHTALYWYRQSLGQGLEFLIYFQGNSAPDKSGLPSDRFSAERTGGSVSTLTIQRTQQEDSAVYLCASSLATSVITDTQYFGPGTRLTVL.

The chain joins TRBV5-4 to TRBJ2-7, with unresolved D. The germline V gene has CDR1 SGHNT and CDR2 YYREEE (reference sequence). The V gene lost 0 bases and the J gene lost 4 bases, with 14 bases spanning the gap. This CDR3 comprises 15 residues. CDR3 sequence reads: CASSLETWFAYEQYF. CDR3 in DNA: TGTGCCAGCAGCTTGGAGACGTGGTTCGCATACGAGCAGTACTTC. Full variable domain (outside the CDR3, taken from reference TRBV5-4 and TRBJ2-7): ETGVTQSPTHLIKTRGQQVTLRCSSQSGHNTVSWYQQALGQGPQFIFQYYREEENGRGNFPPRFSGLQFPNYSSELNVNALELDDSALYLCASSLETWFAYEQYFGPGTRLTVT.

The V gene is TRBV2, the J gene TRBJ1-4; 11 nucleotides line up with TRBD1. The CDR3 extends over 13 amino acids. V trimming: 6 bases; J trimming: 8 bases; junction bases outside the gene matches: 2. Germline assignment: CDR1 SNHLY and CDR2 FYNNEI. CDR3 coding DNA: TGTGCCAGCAGGGGACAGGGGGGAGAAAAACTGTTTTTT. This encodes CASRGQGGEKLFF.

This chain links TRBV27 with TRBJ2-4; D ambiguous. This CDR3 has 16 residues. Germline CDR1 MNHEY, CDR2 SMNVEV (reference sequence). Trimming pared 0 bases from V and 0 bases from J, leaving 9 bases between. The CDR3 bases are TGTGCCAGCAGTTTATCGCCAGGCTTAGCCAAAAACATTCAGTACTTC. Encoded protein: CASSLSPGLAKNIQYF.

The chain's CDR3 is CASSLVPGRNTDTQYF. The CDR3, as DNA: TGCGCCAGCAGCTTGGTCCCAGGCCGGAACACAGATACGCAGTATTTT. The J gene is TRBJ2-3, the V gene TRBV5-1; no definite D call. The CDR3 has 16 residues. The V end was cut by 0 bases, the J end by 2 bases, with 13 bases between. Germline V lookup: CDR1 SGHRS, CDR2 YFSETQ.

This chain connects TRBV4-1 to TRBJ2-1, with TRBD2 matching over 7 bases. CDR3 length equals 15 residues. The germline CDR1 and CDR2 sequences are MGHRA and YSYEKL. V shed 0 bases and J 15 bases; nucleotides not matched to a gene: 14. Written as DNA, the CDR3 is TGCGCCAGCAGCCAAGAGGCAGCGGGACGCCCTCTCCCGTTCTTC. Amino acids: CASSQEAAGRPLPFF.

The DNA for the CDR3 is TGTGCCAGCAGCTATGGGACAGGGGACGATATGAACACTGAAGCTTTCTTT. Translation: CASSYGTGDDMNTEAFF. The V call is TRBV7-6, the J call TRBJ1-1; 10 bases are a match to TRBD1. Germline assignment: CDR1 SGHVS and CDR2 FNYEAQ. The CDR3 is 17 residues long. V shed 4 bases, J shed 0 bases, and the junction held 8 bases outside the gene matches.

J is TRBJ1-2 and V is TRBV6-5, with D tentatively TRBD1 (6 bases). Trimming took 6 bases from V and 4 from J, leaving 15 bases between them. Germline CDR1 is MNHEY and CDR2 is SVGAGI. CDR3 length equals 14 residues. The CDR3 spells CASRPGQRTYGYTF. In nucleotides, the CDR3 is TGTGCCAGCAGGCCGGGACAACGTACCTATGGCTACACCTTC.

V and J are TRBV5-6 and TRBJ2-7; possible D gene TRBD2, 5 bases. This CDR3 is 13 amino acids long. Deletions cut 6 bases from V and 3 bases from J, with 13 bases between. Germline values: CDR1 SGHDT, CDR2 YYEEEE. The CDR3 nucleotides are TGTGCCAGCAACTTAGTAACTAGCTACGAGCAGTACTTC. It yields the protein CASNLVTSYEQYF.

This clone was seen a single time. This sequence joins TRBV5-1 and TRBJ2-1; tentative D call: TRBD2 (5 bases). V lost 0 bases and J lost 0, with 7 bases in between. Germline CDR1 SGHRS, CDR2 YFSETQ. The CDR3 consists of 15 residues. The chain's CDR3 is CASSLGGPSYNEQFF. CDR3 DNA: TGCGCCAGCAGCTTGGGAGGGCCCTCCTACAATGAGCAGTTCTTC.

The rearrangement links TRBV27 to TRBJ1-1; D is unclear. V lost 0 bases and J lost 0, with 5 bases in between. The CDR3 loop spans 14 amino acids. Looked up from germline, CDR1 is MNHEY and CDR2 is SMNVEV (reference sequence). The CDR3 DNA sequence: TGTGCCAGCAGTTTATCAGGGCTGAACACTGAAGCTTTCTTT. It codes for CASSLSGLNTEAFF.

This clone was observed once. The chain recombines TRBV3-1 (or the pseudogene TRBV3-2) with TRBJ2-7; the D gene is possibly TRBD2 (5 bases). V was pared by 5 bases and J by 0 bases, with 11 bases between. CDR3 size: 14 residues. Germline loops: CDR1 LGHDT, CDR2 YNNKEL (reference sequence). The CDR3 region is CASSRAESSYEQYF. The CDR3 DNA reads TGTGCCAGCAGCAGAGCGGAGAGCTCCTACGAGCAGTACTTC.

This chain uses TRBV5-1 with TRBJ2-5, with D hard to call. Germline CDR1 SGHRS, CDR2 YFSETQ. The CDR3 covers 14 residues. Trimming removed 0 bases at V and 2 bases at J, with 8 bases between. The chain's CDR3 is CASSLGAAQETQYF. DNA for the CDR3: TGCGCCAGCAGCTTGGGTGCAGCTCAAGAGACCCAGTACTTC.

A note on this clone: Germline is not matched at one junction end, which may reflect a read error. The CDR3 DNA reads as TGTGCCAGCAGCCTAAAGGGCGGGCGACGTTTT. Amino acids: CASSLKGGRRF. This chain uses TRBV28 with TRBJ1-4; D is unclear. Germline V gene data show CDR1 as MDHEN and CDR2 as SYDVKM. The CDR3 covers 11 residues.

The chain links TRBV27 to TRBJ1-5; the match to TRBD1 covers 8 bases. Germline V gene sequence: CDR1 MNHEY, CDR2 SMNVEV (reference sequence). V gave up 3 bases and J gave up 5 bases; unmatched junction bases: 3. This CDR3 contains 14 residues. Here the CDR3 reads CASSLTGAHQPQHF. CDR3 nucleotides: TGTGCCAGCAGTTTGACAGGGGCCCATCAGCCCCAGCATTTT.

The genes are TRBV18 and TRBJ1-1, with TRBD1 as a possible D gene (6 bases). Per germline, CDR1 KGHSH and CDR2 LQKENI. Trimming shortened V by 6 bases and J by 6 bases, and 14 bases separated the two germline ends. The CDR3 has 13 amino acids. The CDR3 region has the DNA TGTGCCAGCTCGCTGGAAGGGGGATCTGAAGCTTTCTTT. As protein: CASSLEGGSEAFF.

The genes are TRBV5-1 and TRBJ1-1; 10 bases agree with TRBD1. The CDR3 spans 14 residues. The V gene's germline CDR1 is SGHRS and CDR2 YFSETQ. The trim removed 6 bases at V and 2 bases at J, leaving 4 bases unmatched. This chain's CDR3 is CASKGQGFNTEAFF. For the CDR3, the DNA is TGCGCCAGCAAGGGACAGGGGTTTAACACTGAAGCTTTCTTT.

The genes are TRBV19 and TRBJ2-2; D is ambiguous. CDR1 is LNHDA and CDR2 is SQIVND in the germline V gene (reference sequence). The CDR3 runs to 16 residues. The V and J ends lost 5 bases and 2 bases respectively, with 15 bases between them. CDR3 DNA sequence: TGTGCCAGTAGTTTCCCCGGCCTAACAAACACCGGGGAGCTGTTTTTT. It codes for CASSFPGLTNTGELFF.

For this clone: A read error may account for a junction end that differs from germline. This CDR3 reads CASSLGTGINYGYTF. CDR3 nucleotide sequence: TGCGCCAGCAGTTTGGGGACAGGGATAAACTATGGCTACACCTTC. The rearrangement joins TRBV5-1 to TRBJ1-2, with TRBD1 matching over 9 bases. CDR1 is SGHRS, CDR2 YFSETQ, per germline. The CDR3 totals 15 residues.

The gene calls are TRBV15 and TRBJ2-1; D not certain. V lost 3 bases, J lost 7 bases, and 4 bases lay in between. Germline values: CDR1 LNHNV, CDR2 YYDKDF (reference sequence). The CDR3 is 11 residues long. This CDR3 reads CATSSYNEQFF. CDR3 DNA: TGTGCCACCAGCAGCTATAATGAGCAGTTCTTC.